Presented here are 24 T cell receptor beta chains from one specimen sequenced in a study of shared T cell receptors in the human thymus. Clones were read by immunoSEQ multiplex PCR, and TCRdb kept only the in-frame ones, dropping some. Of approximately 400,000 clones listed, roughly 94% were seen once; the top ten hold about 0.02%. The sequencing sample was made of thymocytes. Source of these receptors: a human donor.

This rearrangement joins TRBV7-9 to TRBJ2-1; TRBD2 matches at 13 bases. The CDR3 covers 16 residues. Germline assignment: CDR1 SEHNR and CDR2 FQNEAQ (reference sequence). V shed 3 bases, J shed 10 bases, and the junction held 9 bases outside the gene matches. The CDR3 is CASSLVGLAGEYEQFF. CDR3 sequence (DNA): TGTGCCAGCAGCTTGGTAGGACTAGCGGGAGAGTACGAGCAGTTCTTC.

V and J are TRBV27 and TRBJ2-1, with a possible D match to TRBD1 (6 bases). V was cut by 6 bases and J by 5 bases, with 14 bases left in between. Germline V lookup: CDR1 MNHEY, CDR2 SMNVEV (reference sequence). This CDR3 comprises 14 residues. DNA of the CDR3: TGTGCCAGCAGCAACCGGGACATCCACAATGAGCAGTTCTTC. This translates into CASSNRDIHNEQFF.

The gene calls are TRBV28 and TRBJ1-1; D unresolved. This CDR3 comprises 20 residues. Germline V CDR1 and CDR2: MDHEN, SYDVKM. V lost 1 base to trimming and J lost 4 bases, with 28 bases between them. The CDR3 loop is CASSLLLVRACGGGCTEAFF. The CDR3 DNA sequence: TGTGCCAGCAGTTTATTACTTGTCCGGGCCTGCGGTGGAGGCTGCACTGAAGCTTTCTTT.

The chain uses TRBV4-1 and TRBJ2-7, with TRBD2 matching 9 bases. This CDR3 comprises 15 residues. V shed 1 base and J 4 bases; nucleotides not matched to a gene: 5. Germline V gene lookup returns CDR1 MGHRA and CDR2 YSYEKL. The CDR3 is CASSQAREGDYEQYF. The CDR3, as DNA: TGCGCCAGCAGCCAAGCGCGGGAGGGCGATTACGAGCAGTACTTC.

The chain uses TRBV9 and TRBJ1-2; D ambiguous. Between the trimmed V and J ends, which lost 4 bases and 2 bases, there was a span of 15 bases. The CDR3 sequence is 15 residues long. Germline V CDR1 and CDR2: SGDLS, YYNGEE. The CDR3 coding sequence is TGTGCCAGCAGCATCTTGATGACAAGGAACTATGGCTACACCTTC. This codes for CASSILMTRNYGYTF.

The V gene is TRBV28, the J gene TRBJ2-5; 9 nucleotides align to TRBD2. The CDR3 length is 14 residues. V shed 6 bases and J 4 bases; nucleotides not matched to a gene: 6. CDR1 MDHEN and CDR2 SYDVKM come from the germline V gene. CDR3 sequence (DNA): TGTGCCAGCAGCCCGGGGCGGGGGGGAGAGACCCAGTACTTC. The encoded protein is CASSPGRGGETQYF.

This rearrangement joins TRBV7-9 to TRBJ2-3, with D possibly matching TRBD2 (6 bases). The CDR3 sequence is 10 residues long. Germline V gives CDR1 SEHNR, CDR2 FQNEAQ (reference sequence). The germline V and J ends were trimmed by 6 bases and 14 bases, with 12 bases remaining between them. The CDR3 protein is CASSRRDWYF. DNA of the CDR3: TGTGCCAGCAGTCGAAGGGACTGGTATTTT.

The V gene is TRBV5-1, the J gene TRBJ2-1; no clear D. The V gene's germline CDR1 is SGHRS and CDR2 YFSETQ. The germline V and J ends were trimmed by 5 bases and 8 bases, with 8 bases remaining between them. The CDR3 consists of 11 residues. The CDR3 DNA sequence: TGCGCCAGCAGGCTAGGATATGAGCAGTTCTTC. Protein product: CASRLGYEQFF.

The chain is built from TRBV2 and TRBJ2-1, with 7 bases that match TRBD2. The germline CDR1 and CDR2 sequences are SNHLY and FYNNEI. The ends lost 6 bases at V and 5 bases at J; junction bases unmatched: 10. The CDR3 has 15 amino acids. The chain's CDR3 is CASSWGGERDNEQFF. CDR3 DNA sequence: TGTGCCAGCAGCTGGGGAGGGGAAAGGGACAATGAGCAGTTCTTC.

J is TRBJ2-7 and V is TRBV5-1; D not certain. The V end was cut by 0 bases, the J end by 6 bases, with 19 bases between. The germline gives CDR1 SGHRS, CDR2 YFSETQ. CDR3 size: 16 residues. CDR3 in amino acids: CASSLGNRPFGAEQYF. The CDR3 DNA is TGCGCCAGCAGCTTGGGCAACCGTCCCTTCGGAGCCGAGCAGTACTTC.

The chain couples TRBV5-1 to TRBJ2-2; the match to TRBD2 covers 8 bases. The length of the CDR3 is 22 residues. Germline-derived CDR1 and CDR2 are SGHRS and YFSETQ. The V and J ends lost 0 bases and 3 bases, in that order; junction bases with no gene match: 22. CDR3 sequence reads: CASSLVRAPTSGPRVYTGELFF. The CDR3 DNA reads TGCGCCAGCAGCTTGGTAAGGGCCCCTACTAGCGGACCCCGAGTGTACACCGGGGAGCTGTTTTTT.

V gene TRBV27 combines with J gene TRBJ2-6; D tentatively reads TRBD1 or TRBD2 (7 bases each). The CDR3 runs to 16 residues. Trimming shortened V by 10 bases and J by 1 base, and 17 bases separated the two germline ends. CDR1 is MNHEY and CDR2 is SMNVEV in the germline V gene (reference sequence). The CDR3 protein is CATGEGALSGANVLTF. The CDR3, as DNA: TGTGCCACCGGGGAGGGGGCGCTTTCTGGGGCCAACGTCCTGACTTTC.

The chain has TRBV7-9 and TRBJ2-6, with D possibly TRBD1 on 6 matching bases. This CDR3 spans 17 amino acids. V dropped 1 base and J dropped 2 bases, with 12 bases sitting between them. Germline loops: CDR1 SEHNR, CDR2 FQNEAQ (reference sequence). The CDR3 is CASSLDLRGAGANVLTF. The CDR3 DNA reads TGTGCCAGCAGCTTAGACCTCAGGGGCGCTGGGGCCAACGTCCTGACTTTC.

V usage is TRBV6-1 and J usage is TRBJ2-1; D unclear. CDR1 and CDR2 from the germline V gene are MNHNS and SASEGT. The CDR3 is 15 amino acids. The V and J ends lost 6 bases and 3 bases respectively, with 15 bases between them. This CDR3 is CASRGPGILYNEQFF. The CDR3 DNA follows: TGTGCCAGCAGGGGCCCTGGGATCCTCTACAATGAGCAGTTCTTC.

The chain couples TRBV5-1 to TRBJ2-2; perhaps TRBD2 as D (6 bases). Germline CDR1 reads SGHRS; CDR2 reads YFSETQ. Trimming stripped 0 bases from V and 0 bases from J, with 12 bases between. The length of the CDR3 is 17 residues. Here the CDR3 DNA reads TGCGCCAGCAGCTTGGCCGGGAGTCACGCGAACACCGGGGAGCTGTTTTTT. It specifies CASSLAGSHANTGELFF.

This clone was counted only a few times. V and J are TRBV10-1 and TRBJ1-1; TRBD1 matches at 7 bases. CDR1 is WNHNN and CDR2 is SYGVQD in the germline V gene (reference sequence). V gave up 6 bases and J gave up 4 bases; unmatched junction bases: 8. The CDR3 is 14 amino acids. CDR3 bases: TGCGCCAGCAGAGACAGGGATGTGCTCACTGAAGCTTTCTTT. It codes for CASRDRDVLTEAFF.

This rearrangement joins TRBV19 to TRBJ2-7; D perhaps matches TRBD1 (6 bases). This CDR3 comprises 15 residues. The V end was cut by 3 bases, the J end by 3 bases, with 15 bases between. CDR1 is LNHDA, CDR2 SQIVND, per germline (reference sequence). CDR3 sequence reads: CASSISPRGHYEQYF. The CDR3, as DNA: TGTGCCAGTAGTATCTCTCCCAGGGGACACTACGAGCAGTACTTC.

V and J are TRBV7-9 and TRBJ1-5, with D possibly TRBD1 on 6 matching bases. CDR3 length: 16 residues. CDR1 and CDR2 from the germline V gene are SEHNR and FQNEAQ (reference sequence). The V end lost 1 base, the J end lost 3 bases, and 13 bases lay between the germline ends. In DNA form, the CDR3 reads TGTGCCAGCAGCTTAGTTGTTGGACAGAACAATCAGCCCCAGCATTTT. Protein product: CASSLVVGQNNQPQHF. Complete variable domain (other parts from reference TRBV7-9 and TRBJ1-5): DTGVSQNPRHKITKRGQNVTFRCDPISEHNRLYWYRQTLGQGPEFLTYFQNEAQLEKSRLLSDRFSAERPKGSFSTLEIQRTEQGDSAMYLCASSLVVGQNNQPQHFGDGTRLSIL.

The V gene is TRBV6-6, the J gene TRBJ2-1; D perhaps matches TRBD2 (7 bases). The V and J ends lost 7 bases and 5 bases respectively, with 18 bases between them. This CDR3 is built from 15 residues. Germline V gene sequence: CDR1 MNHNY, CDR2 SVGAGI (reference sequence). CDR3 loop: CASTAWGRGDNEQFF. For the CDR3, the DNA is TGTGCCAGCACTGCCTGGGGGAGGGGGGACAATGAGCAGTTCTTC.

The chain links TRBV6-5 to TRBJ2-1; possibly TRBD2 for D (5 bases). Germline V lookup: CDR1 MNHEY, CDR2 SVGAGI. This CDR3 has 13 amino acids. Trimming left V 7 bases short and J 6 bases short, with 13 bases between. The CDR3 bases are TGTGCCAGCAATCCACTAGGCGTCAATGAGCAGTTCTTC. Amino acid sequence: CASNPLGVNEQFF.

Only one count was recorded for this clone. The rearrangement joins TRBV27 to TRBJ1-1; 7 nucleotides agree with TRBD1. The V gene's germline CDR1 is MNHEY and CDR2 SMNVEV (reference sequence). J was trimmed by 2 bases and V by 1 base; bases with no gene match: 10. The length of the CDR3 is 17 residues. The CDR3 loop is CASSLWPGGTKNTEAFF. The DNA of the CDR3 is TGTGCCAGCAGTTTATGGCCAGGGGGGACTAAAAACACTGAAGCTTTCTTT.

This sequence joins TRBV27 and TRBJ2-7; D not certain. V lost 3 bases and J 6 bases, leaving 6 bases between the germline ends. The CDR3 sequence is 11 residues long. Germline V gene lookup returns CDR1 MNHEY and CDR2 SMNVEV (reference sequence). This chain's CDR3 is CASSFWGEQYF. CDR3 bases: TGTGCCAGCAGTTTCTGGGGCGAGCAGTACTTC.

This CDR3 is CSGGLTNHEQYF. The DNA for the CDR3 is TGCAGCGGGGGACTTACCAATCACGAGCAGTACTTC. This chain connects TRBV29-1 to TRBJ2-7; possible D gene TRBD2, 6 bases. Trimming left V 7 bases short and J 5 bases short, with 15 bases between. The germline V gene has CDR1 SQVTM and CDR2 ANQGSEA. This CDR3 comprises 12 residues.

The chain employs TRBV4-3 and TRBJ1-4, with 8 bases aligning to TRBD1. The CDR3 length is 16 residues. Germline V lookup: CDR1 LGHNA, CDR2 YSLEER. J gave up 7 bases and V 3 bases, and 10 bases lay outside the gene matches. In nucleotides, the CDR3 is TGCGCCAGCAGCCAGGGACCACAGGGGGGGGGTGAAAAACTGTTTTTT. Protein product: CASSQGPQGGGEKLFF.